Reported below is one T cell receptor (beta chain). This sample stems from a study of blood T cell repertoires in COVID-19. Overall study: From the United States, Italy and Spain came samples of acute and convalescent COVID-19.

Per germline, CDR1 LGHDT and CDR2 YNNKEL (reference sequence). The CDR3 sequence is 16 residues long. Trimming pared 2 bases from V and 2 bases from J, leaving 15 bases between. Authors' analysis steps: Amplification with reference gene primers provided the estimates of nucleated cell counts. TCRdb keeps only in-frame clones here, not all; method: immunoSEQ multiplex PCR. Clonal size and the V and J genes are those of that table, whereas D and trimming came from the DNA. In the table there are 18,000 or so clones, over 75% of which are singletons. The sample taken for sequencing was peripheral blood. The chain is built from TRBV3-1 (or the pseudogene TRBV3-2) and TRBJ1-2; D possibly corresponds to TRBD1 (6 bases). This receptor was taken from a middle-aged man with active COVID-19. CDR3 DNA: TGTGCCAGCAGCCAACACCGGGACAAATCCAACTATGGCTACACCTTC. Translation gives CASSQHRDKSNYGYTF.